These 4 T cell receptor beta chains originate from one sample sequenced in a study of preoperative IRX-2 immunotherapy in early breast cancer. The treatment here: preoperative locoregional IRX-2 cytokine immunotherapy. Method: immunoSEQ multiplex PCR; TCRdb's copy keeps in-frame clones and lacks some. Among 20,000 to 30,000 clones listed, over 75% were seen once. The material was lymph node tissue, obtained after IRX-2 immunotherapy. All receptors derive from a human donor with breast cancer.

The gene calls are TRBV6-8 and TRBJ2-1; possibly TRBD1 or TRBD2 for D (5 bases each). Trimming removed 8 bases from V and 7 bases from J, with 15 bases in between. This CDR3 region has 13 residues. Germline-derived CDR1 and CDR2 are MNHGY and SAAAGT. The CDR3: CASSLVWGNEQFF. The CDR3 DNA reads as TGTGCCAGCTCACTAGTGTGGGGGAATGAGCAGTTCTTC.

The genes are TRBV6-8 and TRBJ1-2; weak D call: TRBD1 (5 bases). Germline assignment: CDR1 MNHGY and CDR2 SAAAGT. V shed 5 bases and J shed 4 bases, with 11 bases lying between them. The CDR3 is made up of 13 amino acids. The CDR3: CASSVGQGYGYTF. CDR3 coding DNA: TGTGCCAGCAGTGTGGGGCAGGGCTATGGCTACACCTTC.

The chain links TRBV18 to TRBJ1-5; TRBD1 matches 8 bases. The CDR3 is made up of 17 amino acids. V trimming: 3 bases; J trimming: 1 base; junction bases outside the gene matches: 8. Per germline, CDR1 KGHSH and CDR2 LQKENI. The CDR3 spells CASSPSTGGSSNQPQHF. CDR3 nucleotides: TGTGCCAGCTCACCGTCAACAGGGGGGTCAAGCAATCAGCCCCAGCATTTT.

The chain combines TRBV9 with TRBJ2-2; no clear D. CDR3 length: 15 residues. Germline assignment: CDR1 SGDLS and CDR2 YYNGEE. Trimming cost V 4 bases and J 1 base, with 11 bases left between them. The CDR3 region has the DNA TGTGCCAGCAGCCGCATTGTTCAGAACACCGGGGAGCTGTTTTTT. This codes for CASSRIVQNTGELFF.